The 30 T cell receptor beta chains given below trace back to one sample, sequenced in a study of blood T cell repertoires in COVID-19. TCRdb keeps only in-frame clones here, not all; method: immunoSEQ multiplex PCR. This table has about 400,000 clones, around 87% appearing once. The sequencing input was peripheral blood. The source is a human donor in a cohort sampled during active COVID-19.

The chain joins TRBV3-1 (or the pseudogene TRBV3-2) to TRBJ2-1; 12 bases agree with TRBD1. The J segment lost 4 bases and the V segment lost 3 bases, leaving 4 bases of the junction unmatched. Germline V gene sequence: CDR1 LGHDT, CDR2 YNNKEL (reference sequence). This CDR3 is built from 16 residues. This CDR3 is CASSQGQGAGYNEQFF. In nucleotides, the CDR3 is TGTGCCAGCAGCCAGGGACAGGGGGCGGGTTACAATGAGCAGTTCTTC.

This clone was seen ten or more times. V usage is TRBV3-1 (or the pseudogene TRBV3-2) and J usage is TRBJ1-1; possible D gene TRBD1, 5 bases. Trimming removed 4 bases at V and 5 bases at J, with 11 bases between. CDR1 is LGHDT, CDR2 YNNKEL, per germline (reference sequence). The CDR3 totals 13 residues. CDR3 nucleotide sequence: TGTGCCAGCAGCCGCACAGGCCCTACTGAAGCTTTCTTT. Translated: CASSRTGPTEAFF.

This rearrangement joins TRBV11-1 to TRBJ1-1; D possibly corresponds to TRBD1 (6 bases). The CDR3 sequence is 14 residues long. The V gene's germline CDR1 is SGHAT and CDR2 FQDESV (reference sequence). Trimming cost V 1 base and J 5 bases, with 11 bases left between them. CDR3 region: CASSLEQGGTEAFF. In DNA, the CDR3 is TGTGCCAGCAGCTTAGAACAGGGAGGGACTGAAGCTTTCTTT.

The chain couples TRBV7-8 to TRBJ2-1; 7 positions match TRBD2. Germline V CDR1 and CDR2: SGHVS, FQNEAQ. This CDR3 has 14 amino acids. V lost 2 bases, J lost 4 bases, and 2 bases stayed unmatched. The CDR3 nucleotides read TGTGCCAGCAGCTTATCGGGAGGATACAATGAGCAGTTCTTC. As protein: CASSLSGGYNEQFF.

The V call is TRBV6-5, the J call TRBJ2-2; tentatively, D is TRBD2 (5 bases). Trimming took off 2 bases at V and 8 bases at J, with 18 bases between the two ends. The germline gives CDR1 MNHEY, CDR2 SVGAGI. This CDR3 is 16 amino acids long. The CDR3 DNA is TGTGCCAGCAGTTACACTGGTATCGGGGTTATTGGGGAGCTGTTTTTT. Protein sequence: CASSYTGIGVIGELFF.

The V and J genes are TRBV10-1 and TRBJ1-5; D is unresolved. The CDR3 totals 17 residues. Trimming removed 2 bases at V and 0 bases at J, with 14 bases between. Germline lookup yields CDR1 WNHNN and CDR2 SYGVQD (reference sequence). CDR3 DNA sequence: TGCGCCAGCAGTGAGGGAGTTAGACGGAATAGCAATCAGCCCCAGCATTTT. It codes for CASSEGVRRNSNQPQHF.

In DNA form, the CDR3 reads TGTGCCAGCAGCCAACAGTTGATCCAGACAGATACGCAGTATTTT. It yields the protein CASSQQLIQTDTQYF. This rearrangement joins TRBV3-1 (or the pseudogene TRBV3-2) to TRBJ2-3; the D is unclear. The CDR3 spans 15 residues. V lost 2 bases, J lost 3 bases, and 12 bases lay in between. Germline CDR1 is LGHDT and CDR2 is YNNKEL (reference sequence).

V is TRBV2 and J is TRBJ2-3; possibly TRBD1 for D (6 bases). This CDR3 region has 15 residues. The germline V gene encodes CDR1 SNHLY and CDR2 FYNNEI. Trimming removed 4 bases from V and 0 bases from J, with 11 bases in between. This chain's CDR3 is CASSVGTPSTDTQYF. In DNA, the CDR3 is TGTGCCAGCAGTGTAGGGACACCTAGCACAGATACGCAGTATTTT. The full variable domain, rest sourced from reference TRBV2 and TRBJ2-3, is EPEVTQTPSHQVTQMGQEVILRCVPISNHLYFYWYRQILGQKVEFLVSFYNNEISEKSEIFDDQFSVERPDGSNFTLKIRSTKLEDSAMYFCASSVGTPSTDTQYFGPGTRLTVL.

The chain carries TRBV29-1 and TRBJ1-4; TRBD1 matches 8 bases. The CDR3 loop spans 12 amino acids. CDR1 and CDR2 (germline): SQVTM, ANQGSEA. The junction had 2 bases not matched to a gene; V was cut back by 4 bases and J by 7 bases. The DNA for the CDR3 is TGCAGCGTTGGAGACAGGGGTGAAAAACTGTTTTTT. Its protein is CSVGDRGEKLFF.

The CDR3 DNA follows: TGTGCCAGTAGATGGACTAGCGGGGAGTACAATGAGCAGTTCTTC. Residues: CASRWTSGEYNEQFF. V usage is TRBV19 and J usage is TRBJ2-1; 12 bases fit TRBD2. V was pared by 6 bases and J by 4 bases, with 4 bases of the junction left unmatched. CDR3 length: 15 residues. The germline gives CDR1 LNHDA, CDR2 SQIVND (reference sequence).

The chain joins TRBV6-5 to TRBJ1-6, with 7 bases lining up with TRBD1. The junction had 10 bases not matched to a gene; V was cut back by 6 bases and J by 17 bases. Germline V gene lookup returns CDR1 MNHEY and CDR2 SVGAGI. The length of the CDR3 is 12 residues. DNA of the CDR3: TGTGCCAGCAGCCGTAACAGGGGAACCTTCCACTTT. It is translated as CASSRNRGTFHF.

This rearrangement joins TRBV5-1 to TRBJ2-7, with 7 bases aligning to TRBD1. The CDR3 covers 15 residues. V dropped 0 bases and J dropped 2; count of bases not matched to a gene: 5. Germline loops: CDR1 SGHRS, CDR2 YFSETQ. The CDR3: CASSLGGGLPYEQYF. CDR3 nucleotides: TGCGCCAGCAGCTTGGGAGGGGGCTTACCCTACGAGCAGTACTTC.

The rearrangement links TRBV3-1 (or the pseudogene TRBV3-2) to TRBJ1-4; D perhaps matches TRBD1 (6 bases). Germline V gene lookup returns CDR1 LGHDT and CDR2 YNNKEL (reference sequence). V lost 0 bases to trimming and J lost 4 bases, with 12 bases between them. The CDR3 runs to 16 residues. The CDR3: CASSQDAGAGNEKLFF. The CDR3 region has the DNA TGTGCCAGCAGCCAAGATGCGGGGGCGGGTAATGAAAAACTGTTTTTT.

This clone has only a few counts. The chain is built from TRBV6-5 and TRBJ1-1, with 8 bases that match TRBD1. The CDR3 is made up of 13 amino acids. V was pared by 2 bases and J by 10 bases, with 6 bases of the junction left unmatched. The germline V gene encodes CDR1 MNHEY and CDR2 SVGAGI. CDR3 nucleotide sequence: TGTGCCAGCAGTTACGGACAGGGAAGGATAGCTTTCTTT. Its translation is CASSYGQGRIAFF.

The chain links TRBV12-5 to TRBJ2-1, with 8 bases aligning to TRBD1. J was trimmed by 5 bases and V by 9 bases; bases with no gene match: 9. CDR3 length equals 14 residues. Per the germline V gene, CDR1 is LGHNT and CDR2 is FRNRAP. The CDR3 sequence is CASAPTGDDNEQFF. CDR3 nucleotide sequence: TGTGCTAGCGCCCCGACAGGGGATGACAATGAGCAGTTCTTC.

This clone is a singleton in its sample. The chain joins TRBV27 to TRBJ2-1, with TRBD2 identical over 9 bases. The length of the CDR3 is 14 residues. The germline V gene has CDR1 MNHEY and CDR2 SMNVEV (reference sequence). Unmatched junction bases numbered 1, after V lost 3 bases and J lost 4 bases. CDR3: CASSFSGGYNEQFF. For the CDR3, the DNA is TGTGCCAGCAGTTTTAGCGGGGGTTACAATGAGCAGTTCTTC.

V usage is TRBV28 and J usage is TRBJ2-2; 7 positions match TRBD1. J gave up 4 bases and V 5 bases, and 4 bases lay outside the gene matches. The CDR3 consists of 14 residues. From germline, CDR1 is MDHEN and CDR2 SYDVKM. The CDR3 sequence is CASSQTGTTGELFF. DNA of the CDR3: TGTGCCAGCAGTCAGACAGGGACCACCGGGGAGCTGTTTTTT.

The chain couples TRBV5-1 to TRBJ2-6; tentative D call: TRBD1 (5 bases). CDR1 SGHRS and CDR2 YFSETQ come from the germline V gene. The V and J ends lost 4 bases and 2 bases respectively, with 13 bases between them. The CDR3 totals 16 residues. The CDR3 nucleotides read TGCGCCAGCAGCCCGCAGGGCGGTACTGGGGCCAACGTCCTGACTTTC. Translation: CASSPQGGTGANVLTF.

This chain joins TRBV6-4 and TRBJ1-5; D is uncertain. Germline V lookup: CDR1 MRHNA, CDR2 SNTAGT. The V gene lost 2 bases and the J gene lost 1 base, with 9 bases spanning the gap. The CDR3 has 15 amino acids. CDR3 sequence reads: CASSDRGTSNQPQHF. CDR3 nucleotide sequence: TGTGCCAGCAGTGACCGGGGTACAAGCAATCAGCCCCAGCATTTT.

The V gene is TRBV30, the J gene TRBJ1-2; possible D gene TRBD1, 6 bases. Trimming shortened V by 3 bases and J by 6 bases, and 17 bases separated the two germline ends. This CDR3 is built from 14 residues. The germline gives CDR1 GTSNPN, CDR2 SVGIG (reference sequence). CDR3 coding DNA: TGTGCCTGGAGCGACACTGGACAGAGTCATGGCTACACCTTC. Translated, it gives CAWSDTGQSHGYTF.

This clone was recorded once. The V gene is TRBV4-1, the J gene TRBJ2-7; 8 nucleotides agree with TRBD1. Germline V gene sequence: CDR1 MGHRA, CDR2 YSYEKL. The trim removed 1 base at V and 1 base at J, leaving 9 bases unmatched. CDR3 size: 17 residues. The CDR3: CASSQGNSGQGSYEQYF. DNA of the CDR3: TGCGCCAGCAGCCAAGGGAACTCCGGACAGGGTTCCTACGAGCAGTACTTC.

The chain has TRBV11-3 and TRBJ2-1; 8 nucleotides line up with TRBD2. This CDR3 is 15 amino acids long. Germline loops: CDR1 SGHNT, CDR2 YENEEA. The trim removed 5 bases at V and 0 bases at J, leaving 3 bases unmatched. CDR3 loop: CASSLSGSSYNEQFF. Written as DNA, the CDR3 is TGTGCCAGCAGCCTAAGCGGGAGCTCCTACAATGAGCAGTTCTTC. Supplemented by reference TRBV11-3 and TRBJ2-1, the full variable domain reads EAGVVQSPRYKIIEKKQPVAFWCNPISGHNTLYWYLQNLGQGPELLIRYENEEAVDDSQLPKDRFSAERLKGVDSTLKIQPAELGDSAVYLCASSLSGSSYNEQFFGPGTRLTVL.

This chain joins TRBV24-1 and TRBJ2-1; TRBD1 is a possible D gene (6 bases). V dropped 5 bases and J dropped 8 bases, with 30 bases sitting between them. The CDR3 is 19 amino acids. Germline V gene lookup returns CDR1 KGHDR and CDR2 SFDVKD. As DNA, the CDR3 is TGTGCCACCAGTGGGCAGGGGCTATCAGGATTAGGGGACGGGTATGAGCAGTTCTTC. Protein sequence: CATSGQGLSGLGDGYEQFF.

The rearrangement joins TRBV4-1 to TRBJ2-1; the match to TRBD2 covers 8 bases. Germline CDR1 is MGHRA and CDR2 is YSYEKL. After removal of 0 bases from V and 8 bases from J, the junction contained 3 bases not matched to a gene. CDR3 size: 14 residues. The CDR3 DNA reads as TGCGCCAGCAGCCAAGAGGCTAGCGGGTATGAGCAGTTCTTC. Residues: CASSQEASGYEQFF.

The chain recombines TRBV2 with TRBJ1-2, with D perhaps matching TRBD1 (5 bases). V gave up 4 bases and J gave up 8 bases, with 8 bases separating them. This CDR3 is built from 11 residues. Germline V gene sequence: CDR1 SNHLY, CDR2 FYNNEI. CDR3 sequence (DNA): TGTGCCAGCAGTGCAGGGTTAGGCTACACCTTC. Protein product: CASSAGLGYTF.

The gene calls are TRBV5-1 and TRBJ1-2; TRBD1 is a possible D gene (6 bases). The CDR3 is 12 residues long. V lost 6 bases and J 9 bases, leaving 15 bases between the germline ends. CDR1 is SGHRS and CDR2 is YFSETQ in the germline V gene. CDR3 coding DNA: TGCGCCAGCACACAACAGGGTAGGAGCTACACCTTC. Translated, it gives CASTQQGRSYTF.

The chain couples TRBV5-1 to TRBJ1-3; no firm D call. Germline V CDR1 and CDR2: SGHRS, YFSETQ. The length of the CDR3 is 15 residues. Trimming took 1 base from V and 3 from J, leaving 11 bases between them. The CDR3 sequence: CASSLTDEGGNTIYF. In DNA, the CDR3 is TGCGCCAGCAGCTTGACGGACGAGGGTGGAAACACCATATATTTT.

This clone appeared once. J is TRBJ2-7 and V is TRBV11-2; TRBD1 agrees at 8 bases. The V and J ends lost 5 bases and 4 bases, in that order; junction bases with no gene match: 13. Germline assignment: CDR1 SGHAT and CDR2 FQNNGV. The CDR3 consists of 16 residues. DNA for the CDR3: TGTGCCAGCAGCCTCTCCACGTACAGGGGGTCATACGAGCAGTACTTC. This translates into CASSLSTYRGSYEQYF. Complete variable domain (other parts from reference TRBV11-2 and TRBJ2-7): EAGVAQSPRYKIIEKRQSVAFWCNPISGHATLYWYQQILGQGPKLLIQFQNNGVVDDSQLPKDRFSAERLKGVDSTLKIQPAKLEDSAVYLCASSLSTYRGSYEQYFGPGTRLTVT.

The V gene is TRBV28, the J gene TRBJ2-3; 9 bases match TRBD2. Germline trimming cut 3 bases from V and 1 base from J; bases unmatched to any gene: 5. Germline-derived CDR1 and CDR2 are MDHEN and SYDVKM. The CDR3 consists of 16 residues. The CDR3 loop reads CASSFWRGGGTDTQYF. DNA for the CDR3: TGTGCCAGCAGTTTCTGGCGGGGGGGCGGCACAGATACGCAGTATTTT.

The chain couples TRBV30 to TRBJ2-3, with 9 bases that match TRBD2. The V gene end was trimmed by 0 bases and the J gene end by 2 bases; junction bases not matched to a gene: 6. The length of the CDR3 is 16 residues. The germline CDR1 and CDR2 sequences are GTSNPN and SVGIG (reference sequence). CDR3 in amino acids: CAWSVDLAGNTDTQYF. The CDR3 nucleotides are TGTGCCTGGAGTGTAGACCTAGCGGGGAACACAGATACGCAGTATTTT.